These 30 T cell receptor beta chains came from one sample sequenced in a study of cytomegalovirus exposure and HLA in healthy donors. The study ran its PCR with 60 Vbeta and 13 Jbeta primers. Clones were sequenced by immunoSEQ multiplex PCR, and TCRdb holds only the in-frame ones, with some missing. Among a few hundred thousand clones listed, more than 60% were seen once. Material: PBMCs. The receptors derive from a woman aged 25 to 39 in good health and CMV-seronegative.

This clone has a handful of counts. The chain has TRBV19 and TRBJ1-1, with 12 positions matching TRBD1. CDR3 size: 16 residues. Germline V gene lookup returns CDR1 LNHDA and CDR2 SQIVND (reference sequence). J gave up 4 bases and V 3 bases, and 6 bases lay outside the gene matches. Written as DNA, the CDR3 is TGTGCCAGTAGTATCCGGGACAGGGGGCCGGGCACTGAAGCTTTCTTT. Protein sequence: CASSIRDRGPGTEAFF. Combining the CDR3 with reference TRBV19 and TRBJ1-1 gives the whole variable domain DGGITQSPKYLFRKEGQNVTLSCEQNLNHDAMYWYRQDPGQGLRLIYYSQIVNDFQKGDIAEGYSVSREKKESFPLTVTSAQKNPTAFYLCASSIRDRGPGTEAFFGQGTRLTVV.

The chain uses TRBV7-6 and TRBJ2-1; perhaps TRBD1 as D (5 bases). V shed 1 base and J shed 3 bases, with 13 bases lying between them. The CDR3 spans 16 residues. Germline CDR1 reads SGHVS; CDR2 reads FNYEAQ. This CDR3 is CASSLDQGAVYNEQFF. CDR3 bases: TGTGCCAGCAGCTTAGACCAAGGGGCAGTCTACAATGAGCAGTTCTTC.

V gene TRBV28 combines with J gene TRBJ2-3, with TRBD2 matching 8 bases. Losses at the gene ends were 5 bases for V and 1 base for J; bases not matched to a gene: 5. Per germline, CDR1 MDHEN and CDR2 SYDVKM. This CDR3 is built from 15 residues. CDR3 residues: CASSIISGGTDTQYF. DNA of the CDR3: TGTGCCAGCAGTATCATTAGCGGGGGCACAGATACGCAGTATTTT. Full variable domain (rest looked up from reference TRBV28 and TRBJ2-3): DVKVTQSSRYLVKRTGEKVFLECVQDMDHENMFWYRQDPGLGLRLIYFSYDVKMKEKGDIPEGYSVSREKKERFSLILESASTNQTSMYLCASSIISGGTDTQYFGPGTRLTVL.

The CDR3 DNA is TGTGCCAGCAGTTCAGGGCTGTTGAATTCACCCCTCCACTTT. Translation gives CASSSGLLNSPLHF. The J gene is TRBJ1-6, the V gene TRBV2; D might be TRBD1 (5 bases). Per germline, CDR1 SNHLY and CDR2 FYNNEI. The CDR3 contains 14 residues. The V and J ends lost 5 bases and 7 bases respectively, with 12 bases between them.

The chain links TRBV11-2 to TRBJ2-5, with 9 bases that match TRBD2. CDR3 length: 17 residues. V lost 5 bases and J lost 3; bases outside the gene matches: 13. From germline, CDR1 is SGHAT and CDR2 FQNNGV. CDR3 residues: CASSPGLAGLREETQYF. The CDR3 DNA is TGTGCCAGCAGCCCCGGGCTAGCGGGGCTCAGGGAAGAGACCCAGTACTTC. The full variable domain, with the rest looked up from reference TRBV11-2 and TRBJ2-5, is EAGVAQSPRYKIIEKRQSVAFWCNPISGHATLYWYQQILGQGPKLLIQFQNNGVVDDSQLPKDRFSAERLKGVDSTLKIQPAKLEDSAVYLCASSPGLAGLREETQYFGPGTRLLVL.

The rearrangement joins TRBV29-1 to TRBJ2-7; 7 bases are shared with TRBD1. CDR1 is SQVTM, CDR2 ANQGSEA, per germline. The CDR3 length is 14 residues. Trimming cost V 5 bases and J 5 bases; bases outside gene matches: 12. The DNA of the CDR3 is TGCAGCGTTCCGCCCGAGACAGGGAAGGACGAGCAGTACTTC. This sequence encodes CSVPPETGKDEQYF.

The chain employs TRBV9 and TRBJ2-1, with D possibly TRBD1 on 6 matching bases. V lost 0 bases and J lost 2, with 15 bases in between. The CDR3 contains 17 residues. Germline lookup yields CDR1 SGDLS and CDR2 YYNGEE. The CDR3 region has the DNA TGTGCCAGCAGCGTAGCTTTGGGGGCCTCTGCCTACAATGAGCAGTTCTTC. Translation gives CASSVALGASAYNEQFF.

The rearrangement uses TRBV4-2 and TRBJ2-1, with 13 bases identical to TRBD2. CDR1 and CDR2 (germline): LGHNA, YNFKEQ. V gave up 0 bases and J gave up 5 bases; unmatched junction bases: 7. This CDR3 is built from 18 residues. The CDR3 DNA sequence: TGTGCCAGCAGCCAAGAGAACGCGGGACTAGCGGGGAACAATGAGCAGTTCTTC. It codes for CASSQENAGLAGNNEQFF.

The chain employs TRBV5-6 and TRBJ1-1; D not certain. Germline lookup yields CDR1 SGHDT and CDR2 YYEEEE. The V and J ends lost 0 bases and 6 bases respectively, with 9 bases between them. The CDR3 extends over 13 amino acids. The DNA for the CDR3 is TGTGCCAGCAGCTTGGCGGAGAGTCCTGAAGCTTTCTTT. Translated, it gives CASSLAESPEAFF.

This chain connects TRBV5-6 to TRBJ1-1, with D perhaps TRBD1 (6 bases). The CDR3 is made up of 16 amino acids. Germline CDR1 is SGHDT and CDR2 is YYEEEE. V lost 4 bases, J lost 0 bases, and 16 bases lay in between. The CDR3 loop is CASSHEFRGVNTEAFF. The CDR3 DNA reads TGTGCCAGCAGCCACGAATTCAGGGGTGTGAACACTGAAGCTTTCTTT. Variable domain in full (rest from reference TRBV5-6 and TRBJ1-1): DAGVTQSPTHLIKTRGQQVTLRCSPKSGHDTVSWYQQALGQGPQFIFQYYEEEERQRGNFPDRFSGHQFPNYSSELNVNALLLGDSALYLCASSHEFRGVNTEAFFGQGTRLTVV.

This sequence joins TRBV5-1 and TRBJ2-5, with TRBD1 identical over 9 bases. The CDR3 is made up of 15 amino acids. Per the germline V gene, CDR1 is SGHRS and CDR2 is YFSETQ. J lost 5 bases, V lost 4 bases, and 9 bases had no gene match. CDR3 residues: CASSLTGDRAETQYF. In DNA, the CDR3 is TGCGCCAGCAGCCTCACTGGGGACAGGGCTGAGACCCAGTACTTC.

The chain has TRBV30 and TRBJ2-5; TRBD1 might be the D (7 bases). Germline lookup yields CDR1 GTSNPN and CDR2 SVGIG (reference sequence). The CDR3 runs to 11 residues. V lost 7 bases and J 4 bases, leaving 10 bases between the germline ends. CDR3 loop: CAYRGGETQYF. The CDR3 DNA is TGTGCCTACAGGGGAGGAGAGACCCAGTACTTC. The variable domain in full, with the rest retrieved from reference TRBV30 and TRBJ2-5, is SQTIHQWPATLVQPVGSPLSLECTVEGTSNPNLYWYRQAAGRGLQLLFYSVGIGQISSEVPQNLSASRPQDRQFILSSKKLLLSDSGFYLCAYRGGETQYFGPGTRLLVL.

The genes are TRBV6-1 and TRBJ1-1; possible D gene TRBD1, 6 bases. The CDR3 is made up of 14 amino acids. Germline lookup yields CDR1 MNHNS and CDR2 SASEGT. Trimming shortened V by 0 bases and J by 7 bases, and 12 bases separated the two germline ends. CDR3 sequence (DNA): TGTGCCAGCAGTGAAGCGGGGGGGGCTGGTGAAGCTTTCTTT. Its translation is CASSEAGGAGEAFF.

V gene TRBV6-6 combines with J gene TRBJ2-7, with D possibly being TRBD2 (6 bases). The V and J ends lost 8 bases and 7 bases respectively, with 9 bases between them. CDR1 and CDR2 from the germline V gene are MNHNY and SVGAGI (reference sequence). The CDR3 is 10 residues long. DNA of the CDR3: TGTGCCAGCTACCGGGGGGAGCAGTACTTC. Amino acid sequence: CASYRGEQYF.

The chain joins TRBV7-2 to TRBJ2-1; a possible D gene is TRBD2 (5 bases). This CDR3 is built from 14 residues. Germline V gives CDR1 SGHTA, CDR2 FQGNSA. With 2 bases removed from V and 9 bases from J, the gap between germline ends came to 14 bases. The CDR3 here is CASSLRAGGIEQFF. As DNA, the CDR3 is TGTGCCAGCAGCTTAAGGGCGGGCGGAATTGAGCAGTTCTTC.

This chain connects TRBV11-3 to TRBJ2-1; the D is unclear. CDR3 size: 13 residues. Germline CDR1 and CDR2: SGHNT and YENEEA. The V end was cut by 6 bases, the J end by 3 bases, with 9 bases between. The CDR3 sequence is CASSWSSYNEQFF. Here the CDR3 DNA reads TGTGCCAGCAGTTGGAGCAGCTACAATGAGCAGTTCTTC.

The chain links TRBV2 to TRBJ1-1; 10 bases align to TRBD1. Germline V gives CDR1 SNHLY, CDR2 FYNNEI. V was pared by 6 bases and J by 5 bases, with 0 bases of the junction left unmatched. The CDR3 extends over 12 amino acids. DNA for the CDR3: TGTGCCAGCAGGGGACAGGGGACTGAAGCTTTCTTT. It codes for CASRGQGTEAFF.

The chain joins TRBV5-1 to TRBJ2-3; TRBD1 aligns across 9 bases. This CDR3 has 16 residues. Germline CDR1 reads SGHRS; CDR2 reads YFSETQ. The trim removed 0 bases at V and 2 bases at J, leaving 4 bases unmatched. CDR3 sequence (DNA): TGCGCCAGCAGCTTGGAGACAGGGGGATTCACAGATACGCAGTATTTT. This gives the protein CASSLETGGFTDTQYF. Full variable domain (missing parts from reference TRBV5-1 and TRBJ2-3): KAGVTQTPRYLIKTRGQQVTLSCSPISGHRSVSWYQQTPGQGLQFLFEYFSETQRNKGNFPGRFSGRQFSNSRSEMNVSTLELGDSALYLCASSLETGGFTDTQYFGPGTRLTVL.

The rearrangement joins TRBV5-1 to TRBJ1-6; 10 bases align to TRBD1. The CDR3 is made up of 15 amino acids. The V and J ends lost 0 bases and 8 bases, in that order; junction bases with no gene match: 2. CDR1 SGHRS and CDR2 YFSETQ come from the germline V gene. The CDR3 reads CASSLEGQGYSPLHF. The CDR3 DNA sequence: TGCGCCAGCAGCTTGGAGGGACAGGGGTATTCACCCCTCCACTTT.

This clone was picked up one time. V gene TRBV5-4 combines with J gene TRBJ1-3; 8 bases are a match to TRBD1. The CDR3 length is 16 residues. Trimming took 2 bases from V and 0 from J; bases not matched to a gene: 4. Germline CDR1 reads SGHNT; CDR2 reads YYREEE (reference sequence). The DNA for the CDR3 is TGTGCCAGCAGCTTAGGGACAGGTTTCTCTGGAAACACCATATATTTT. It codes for CASSLGTGFSGNTIYF.

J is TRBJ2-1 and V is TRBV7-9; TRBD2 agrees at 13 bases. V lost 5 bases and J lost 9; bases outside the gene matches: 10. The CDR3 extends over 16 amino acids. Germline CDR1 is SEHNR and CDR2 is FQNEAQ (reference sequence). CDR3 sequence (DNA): TGTGCCAGCAGCATCCGATTGACTAGCGGGGGGAGTGAGCAGTTCTTC. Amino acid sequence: CASSIRLTSGGSEQFF. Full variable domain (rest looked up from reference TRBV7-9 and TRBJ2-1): DTGVSQNPRHKITKRGQNVTFRCDPISEHNRLYWYRQTLGQGPEFLTYFQNEAQLEKSRLLSDRFSAERPKGSFSTLEIQRTEQGDSAMYLCASSIRLTSGGSEQFFGPGTRLTVL.

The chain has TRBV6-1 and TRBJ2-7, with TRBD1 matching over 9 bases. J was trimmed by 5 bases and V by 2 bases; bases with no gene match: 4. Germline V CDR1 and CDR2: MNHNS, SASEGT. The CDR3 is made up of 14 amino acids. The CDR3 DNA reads TGTGCCAGCAGTGAAACCGGGACAGGGAACGAGCAGTACTTC. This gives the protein CASSETGTGNEQYF.

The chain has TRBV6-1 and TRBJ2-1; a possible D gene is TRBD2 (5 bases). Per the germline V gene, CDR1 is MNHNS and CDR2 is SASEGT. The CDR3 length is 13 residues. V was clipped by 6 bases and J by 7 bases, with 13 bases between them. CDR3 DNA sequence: TGTGCCAGCAGACTAGTCGCTCCTAATGAGCAGTTCTTC. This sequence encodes CASRLVAPNEQFF.

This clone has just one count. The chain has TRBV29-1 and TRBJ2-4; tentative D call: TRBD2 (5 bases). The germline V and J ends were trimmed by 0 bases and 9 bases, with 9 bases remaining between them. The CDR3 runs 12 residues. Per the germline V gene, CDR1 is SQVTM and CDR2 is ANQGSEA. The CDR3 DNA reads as TGCAGCGTTGAAGATCTCGAGGGCATTCAGTACTTC. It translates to CSVEDLEGIQYF.

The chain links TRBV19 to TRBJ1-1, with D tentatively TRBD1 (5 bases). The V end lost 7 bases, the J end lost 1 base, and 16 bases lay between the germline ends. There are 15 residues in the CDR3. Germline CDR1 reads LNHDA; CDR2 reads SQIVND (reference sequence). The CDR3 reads CASTVGGGGNTEAFF. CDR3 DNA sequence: TGTGCCAGTACCGTCGGTGGGGGGGGGAACACTGAAGCTTTCTTT.

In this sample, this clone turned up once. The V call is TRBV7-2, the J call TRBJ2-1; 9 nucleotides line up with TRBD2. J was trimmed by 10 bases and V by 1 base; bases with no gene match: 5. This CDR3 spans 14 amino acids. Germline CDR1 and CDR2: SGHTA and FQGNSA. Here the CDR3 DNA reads TGTGCCAGCAGCTTAGGACTAGCGGTCCGGGAGCAGTTCTTC. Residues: CASSLGLAVREQFF.

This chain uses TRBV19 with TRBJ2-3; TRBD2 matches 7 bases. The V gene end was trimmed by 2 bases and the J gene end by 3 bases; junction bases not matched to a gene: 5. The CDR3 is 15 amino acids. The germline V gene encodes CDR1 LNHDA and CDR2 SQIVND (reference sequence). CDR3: CASSIMVGGTDTQYF. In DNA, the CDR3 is TGTGCCAGTAGTATAATGGTGGGGGGGACAGATACGCAGTATTTT.

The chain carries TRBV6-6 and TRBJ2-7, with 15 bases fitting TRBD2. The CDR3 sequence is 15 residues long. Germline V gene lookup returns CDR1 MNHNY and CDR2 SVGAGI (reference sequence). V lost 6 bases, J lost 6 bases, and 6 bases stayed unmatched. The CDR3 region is CASRGGLAGGGEQYF. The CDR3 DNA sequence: TGTGCCAGCAGGGGGGGACTAGCGGGGGGAGGCGAGCAGTACTTC.

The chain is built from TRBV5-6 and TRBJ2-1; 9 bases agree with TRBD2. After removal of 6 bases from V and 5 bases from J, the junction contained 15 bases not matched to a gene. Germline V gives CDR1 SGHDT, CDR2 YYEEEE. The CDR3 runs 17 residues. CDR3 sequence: CASNTGAGGKQNNEQFF. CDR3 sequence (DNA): TGTGCCAGCAACACGGGAGCGGGAGGAAAACAAAACAATGAGCAGTTCTTC.

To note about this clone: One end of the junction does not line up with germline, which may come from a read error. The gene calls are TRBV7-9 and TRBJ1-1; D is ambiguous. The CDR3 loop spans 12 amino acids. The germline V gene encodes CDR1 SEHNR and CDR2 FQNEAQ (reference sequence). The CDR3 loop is CSSSFTDTEAFF. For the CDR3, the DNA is TGTTCCAGCAGCTTCACAGACACTGAAGCTTTCTTT.